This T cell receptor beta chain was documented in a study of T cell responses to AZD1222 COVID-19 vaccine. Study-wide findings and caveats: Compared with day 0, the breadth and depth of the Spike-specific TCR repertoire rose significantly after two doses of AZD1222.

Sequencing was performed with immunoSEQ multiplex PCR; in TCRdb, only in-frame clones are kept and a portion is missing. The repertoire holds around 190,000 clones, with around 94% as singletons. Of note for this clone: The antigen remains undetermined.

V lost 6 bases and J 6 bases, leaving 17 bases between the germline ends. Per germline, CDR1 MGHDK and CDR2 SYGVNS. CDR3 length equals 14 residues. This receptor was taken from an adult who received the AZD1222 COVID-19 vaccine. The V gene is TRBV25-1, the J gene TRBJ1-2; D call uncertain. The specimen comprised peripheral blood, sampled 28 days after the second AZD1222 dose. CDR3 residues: CASRNPESDDGYTF. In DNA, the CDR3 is TGTGCCAGCAGAAACCCCGAGTCAGACGATGGCTACACCTTC.